The T cell receptor (beta chain) described here comes from a study of cytotoxic CD8 clonotypes in ibrutinib-treated CLL. General study points: With treatment, public clonotypes, which were uncommon, either contracted or remained stable.

Trimming pared 2 bases from V and 0 bases from J, leaving 4 bases between. CDR3 length: 13 residues. The V gene's germline CDR1 is KGHSH and CDR2 LQKENI. Concerning this clone itself: The antigen is unknown.

The intended depth for sequencing was 1 in 200,000 to 1 in 1 million T cells. Sequencing was performed with immunoSEQ multiplex PCR; in TCRdb, only in-frame clones are kept and a portion is missing. The sample consists of about 300,000 clones, around 77% of them appearing once. Cryopreserved PBMCs were the source of about 2 micrograms of genomic DNA, which went to TCR beta libraries. Here the sequenced sample was PBMCs, taken at disease progression, from a patient treated with ibrutinib. The chain combines TRBV18 with TRBJ1-2; unclear D gene. This receptor was obtained from a human donor with chronic lymphocytic leukemia. This chain's CDR3 is CASSPVANYGYTF. The CDR3 DNA reads as TGTGCCAGCTCACCAGTGGCTAACTATGGCTACACCTTC.